The entry that follows covers one TCR beta chain sequence. In the authors' methods: It was from reference gene primer amplification that nucleated cell counts were estimated. Generated by immunoSEQ multiplex PCR, the TCRdb table keeps only in-frame clones and is missing some. V, J and clone size are taken as reported in that table, and D and trimming were inferred from the DNA itself. The data show about 400,000 clones, roughly 90% seen once. This sample was included in a study of blood T cell repertoires in COVID-19. Study-level background: Nucleic acid was either cDNA or gDNA, and it came from T cells, B-cell-depleted T cells, or PBMCs.

Trimming stripped 3 bases from V and 3 bases from J, with 17 bases between. This CDR3 is 16 amino acids long. Germline V gene lookup returns CDR1 SGDLS and CDR2 YYNGEE. The chain has TRBV9 and TRBJ2-3, with a possible D match to TRBD2 (7 bases). Sequencing was performed on peripheral blood. The TCR comes from a woman in her twenties or thirties with acute or convalescent COVID-19. The CDR3 DNA follows: TGTGCCAGCAGCGGCAGGACGGGGGGCCTTACAGATACGCAGTATTTT. It codes for CASSGRTGGLTDTQYF.